This T cell receptor (beta chain) is drawn from a study of cytomegalovirus exposure and HLA in healthy donors. The CDR3 has 14 residues. With V trimmed by 3 bases and J by 5 bases, 3 bases remained unmatched. Germline assignment: CDR1 LNHDA and CDR2 SQIVND (reference sequence). PCR used 60 Vbeta primers and 13 Jbeta primers. The repertoire was sequenced with immunoSEQ multiplex PCR; TCRdb's copy has only in-frame clones and lacks some. This repertoire includes about 62,000 clones. The rearrangement uses TRBV19 and TRBJ2-4; 8 positions agree with TRBD2. The TCR originated in a man aged 30-40 years in good health and CMV-seropositive. The sequencing sample was made of PBMCs. The DNA of the CDR3 is TGTGCCAGTAGTATCGCAGCGGGGGAAAACATTCAGTACTTC. This encodes CASSIAAGENIQYF.